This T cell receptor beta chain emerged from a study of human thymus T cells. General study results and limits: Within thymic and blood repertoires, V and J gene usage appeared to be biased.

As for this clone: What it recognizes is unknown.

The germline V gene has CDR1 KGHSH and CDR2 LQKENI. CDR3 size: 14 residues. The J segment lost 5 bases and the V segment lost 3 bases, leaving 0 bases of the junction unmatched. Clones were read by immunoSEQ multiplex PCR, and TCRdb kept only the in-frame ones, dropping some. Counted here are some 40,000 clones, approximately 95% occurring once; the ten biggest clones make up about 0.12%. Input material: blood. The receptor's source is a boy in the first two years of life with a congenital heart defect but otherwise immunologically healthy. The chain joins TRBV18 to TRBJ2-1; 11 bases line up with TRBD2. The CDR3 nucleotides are TGTGCCAGCTCACCGGGACTAGCGGACAATGAGCAGTTCTTC. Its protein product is CASSPGLADNEQFF.